These 20 T cell receptor beta chains were all obtained from the same sample, sequenced in a study of T cell responses to AZD1222 COVID-19 vaccine. Clones were read by immunoSEQ multiplex PCR, and TCRdb kept only the in-frame ones, dropping some. The sample includes approximately 120,000 clones, approximately 88% seen only once; the top ten take 4.2%. Here the sequenced sample was peripheral blood, taken on day 0 of AZD1222 vaccination. Receptors originate from an adult in good health.

The chain carries TRBV28 and TRBJ1-5; D might be TRBD1 (5 bases). There are 15 residues in the CDR3. Germline V gene lookup returns CDR1 MDHEN and CDR2 SYDVKM. V lost 3 bases and J lost 4, with 13 bases in between. In nucleotides, the CDR3 is TGTGCCAGCAGTTTGGCGCAGGGCCGAAATCAGCCCCAGCATTTT. Its protein product is CASSLAQGRNQPQHF. Combining the CDR3 with reference TRBV28 and TRBJ1-5 gives the whole variable domain DVKVTQSSRYLVKRTGEKVFLECVQDMDHENMFWYRQDPGLGLRLIYFSYDVKMKEKGDIPEGYSVSREKKERFSLILESASTNQTSMYLCASSLAQGRNQPQHFGDGTRLSIL.

The rearrangement joins TRBV18 to TRBJ1-1; D is ambiguous. The CDR3 is 14 residues long. Per germline, CDR1 KGHSH and CDR2 LQKENI. V was pared by 6 bases and J by 4 bases, with 15 bases between. This CDR3 reads CASSFDPVLTEAFF. CDR3 sequence (DNA): TGTGCCAGCTCGTTCGATCCCGTCCTCACTGAAGCTTTCTTT.

This clone has just one count. The chain has TRBV5-1 and TRBJ1-3; D is uncertain. The CDR3 sequence is 12 residues long. Germline V gives CDR1 SGHRS, CDR2 YFSETQ. Trimming cost V 4 bases and J 2 bases, with 4 bases left between them. The CDR3 bases are TGCGCCAGCAGCGACACTGGAAACACCATATATTTT. Translated, it gives CASSDTGNTIYF. Full variable domain (missing parts from reference TRBV5-1 and TRBJ1-3): KAGVTQTPRYLIKTRGQQVTLSCSPISGHRSVSWYQQTPGQGLQFLFEYFSETQRNKGNFPGRFSGRQFSNSRSEMNVSTLELGDSALYLCASSDTGNTIYFGEGSWLTVV.

The chain uses TRBV6-5 and TRBJ2-3; a possible D gene is TRBD2 (5 bases). Germline loops: CDR1 MNHEY, CDR2 SVGAGI. The CDR3 is 15 amino acids. The V gene lost 9 bases and the J gene lost 4 bases, with 20 bases spanning the gap. The CDR3 protein is CASRPQWSGSDTQYF. The CDR3 coding sequence is TGTGCCAGTCGACCCCAATGGTCGGGGTCAGATACGCAGTATTTT.

V is TRBV5-7 and J is TRBJ2-2; maybe TRBD2 (6 bases). TRBV5-7 is assigned to the ORF class and has an uncertain function. The V and J ends lost 4 bases and 0 bases respectively, with 10 bases between them. This CDR3 has 15 amino acids. The CDR3 sequence: CASSLGRTNTGELFF. The CDR3 DNA reads TGTGCCAGCAGCCTAGGGAGGACGAACACCGGGGAGCTGTTTTTT.

J is TRBJ2-7 and V is TRBV18, with a tentative D call TRBD1 (5 bases). The length of the CDR3 is 14 residues. V lost 6 bases to trimming and J lost 6 bases, with 18 bases between them. Germline values: CDR1 KGHSH, CDR2 LQKENI. The CDR3 DNA sequence: TGTGCCAGCTCGCCCCCAAGGGGTTTCAGCGAGCAGTACTTC. Translated: CASSPPRGFSEQYF.

Only one count was recorded for this clone. The V and J genes are TRBV7-2 and TRBJ2-5; 8 bases are a match to TRBD2. V lost 4 bases, J lost 6 bases, and 13 bases stayed unmatched. This CDR3 region has 16 residues. In germline, CDR1 is SGHTA, CDR2 FQGNSA. The CDR3 reads CASSSPGGGGGKTQYF. Here the CDR3 DNA reads TGTGCCAGCAGCTCCCCCGGGGGTGGCGGGGGGAAGACCCAGTACTTC.

This chain joins TRBV4-1 and TRBJ1-2, with TRBD1 matching 7 bases. V trimming: 2 bases; J trimming: 4 bases; junction bases outside the gene matches: 10. CDR1 MGHRA and CDR2 YSYEKL come from the germline V gene. The CDR3 is made up of 16 amino acids. The CDR3 reads CASSQPRGTEFYGYTF. The CDR3 DNA follows: TGCGCCAGCAGCCAACCCAGGGGGACGGAATTCTATGGCTACACCTTC.

The chain joins TRBV7-9 to TRBJ2-3, with D perhaps being TRBD1 or TRBD2 (5 bases each). Looked up from germline, CDR1 is SEHNR and CDR2 is FQNEAQ (reference sequence). This CDR3 contains 13 residues. Trimming stripped 8 bases from V and 4 bases from J, with 13 bases between. The CDR3 loop is CASRGVASDTQYF. The CDR3 DNA reads as TGTGCCAGCCGAGGGGTGGCATCAGATACGCAGTATTTT.

This chain links TRBV18 with TRBJ1-4, with D possibly being TRBD1 (5 bases). V lost 3 bases, J lost 7 bases, and 12 bases lay in between. CDR1 is KGHSH, CDR2 LQKENI, per germline. CDR3 length equals 14 residues. CDR3 sequence (DNA): TGTGCCAGCTCACCGGGGCTCTCGGGTGAAAAACTGTTTTTT. Protein product: CASSPGLSGEKLFF.

The J gene is TRBJ1-3, the V gene TRBV5-6, with 7 bases fitting TRBD1. J was trimmed by 2 bases and V by 4 bases; bases with no gene match: 6. CDR1 SGHDT and CDR2 YYEEEE come from the germline V gene. The CDR3 is 15 amino acids. For the CDR3, the DNA is TGTGCCAGCAGCAGCTGGGACAGCCCTGGAAACACCATATATTTT. Protein product: CASSSWDSPGNTIYF.

The chain carries TRBV20-1 and TRBJ2-1; D may match TRBD1 or TRBD2 (5 bases each). The CDR3 has 11 amino acids. Germline-derived CDR1 and CDR2 are DFQATT and SNEGSKA (reference sequence). V gave up 3 bases and J gave up 10 bases, with 10 bases separating them. CDR3 sequence: CSASGAIEQFF. The CDR3 nucleotides are TGCAGTGCTAGCGGGGCCATAGAGCAGTTCTTC.

The chain has TRBV2 and TRBJ2-5; 7 positions match TRBD2. After removal of 6 bases from V and 5 bases from J, the junction contained 6 bases not matched to a gene. The V gene's germline CDR1 is SNHLY and CDR2 FYNNEI. CDR3 size: 13 residues. As DNA, the CDR3 is TGTGCCAGCAGATCGGGACTAATCGAGACCCAGTACTTC. Amino acid sequence: CASRSGLIETQYF.

This clone is medium-sized (0.01 to 0.1%) within its sample. The V call is TRBV25-1, the J call TRBJ2-5; 12 bases match TRBD2. The CDR3 is 18 residues long. The germline V gene encodes CDR1 MGHDK and CDR2 SYGVNS. After removal of 2 bases from V and 2 bases from J, the junction contained 9 bases not matched to a gene. The CDR3 loop is CASSETTSGGYPQETQYF. The DNA of the CDR3 is TGTGCCAGCAGTGAAACCACTAGCGGGGGGTACCCTCAAGAGACCCAGTACTTC.

This clone was seen only once. The chain employs TRBV7-3 and TRBJ2-2, with 9 bases matching TRBD2. CDR1 is SGHTA, CDR2 FQGTGA, per germline. CDR3 length equals 16 residues. The ends lost 4 bases at V and 6 bases at J; junction bases unmatched: 9. Here the CDR3 DNA reads TGTGCCAGCAGCTCCGATAGCGGGAGAGTCGCCGGGGAGCTGTTTTTT. Protein product: CASSSDSGRVAGELFF.

The chain links TRBV5-1 to TRBJ1-1, with a possible D match to TRBD1 (6 bases). The CDR3 is 18 residues long. The germline V gene encodes CDR1 SGHRS and CDR2 YFSETQ. V was shortened by 0 bases and J by 1 base, with 19 bases between the two germline ends. The DNA for the CDR3 is TGCGCCAGCAGCTTGGCGGTTCCGGGCAGGGGAGGGAACACTGAAGCTTTCTTT. Translated, it gives CASSLAVPGRGGNTEAFF. Combining the CDR3 with reference TRBV5-1 and TRBJ1-1 gives the whole variable domain KAGVTQTPRYLIKTRGQQVTLSCSPISGHRSVSWYQQTPGQGLQFLFEYFSETQRNKGNFPGRFSGRQFSNSRSEMNVSTLELGDSALYLCASSLAVPGRGGNTEAFFGQGTRLTVV.

The rearrangement links TRBV28 to TRBJ1-1, with D possibly matching TRBD1 (5 bases). Trimming removed 0 bases at V and 5 bases at J, with 13 bases between. Germline CDR1 MDHEN, CDR2 SYDVKM. The CDR3 has 15 amino acids. CDR3 nucleotides: TGTGCCAGCAGTTTATGGGGGCAGGGTGGGACTGAAGCTTTCTTT. It encodes CASSLWGQGGTEAFF.

The chain links TRBV6-2 or TRBV6-3 to TRBJ1-5, with D possibly being TRBD1 (6 bases). Trimming removed 5 bases from V and 1 base from J, with 18 bases in between. The CDR3 has 17 residues. CDR1 is MNHEY and CDR2 is SVGEGT in the germline V gene. The CDR3 sequence: CASSQWGWGASNQPQHF. The DNA of the CDR3 is TGTGCCAGCAGTCAATGGGGGTGGGGGGCAAGCAATCAGCCCCAGCATTTT.

The V gene is TRBV10-3, the J gene TRBJ2-3; a possible D gene is TRBD1 (6 bases). Germline loops: CDR1 ENHRY, CDR2 SYGVKD. This CDR3 is 15 amino acids long. V lost 5 bases and J 1 base, leaving 13 bases between the germline ends. CDR3 amino acids: CAISPGSGGTDTQYF. DNA for the CDR3: TGTGCCATCAGTCCTGGTTCAGGGGGCACAGATACGCAGTATTTT.

V gene TRBV25-1 combines with J gene TRBJ2-3, with 7 bases aligning to TRBD1. Trimming took 10 bases from V and 2 from J; bases not matched to a gene: 9. Germline CDR1 reads MGHDK; CDR2 reads SYGVNS. The CDR3 length is 14 residues. DNA for the CDR3: TGTGCCACCCATAGGGACAGCGTCACAGATACGCAGTATTTT. As protein: CATHRDSVTDTQYF.